The 25 T cell receptor beta chains given below trace back to one sample, sequenced in a study of cytomegalovirus exposure and HLA in healthy donors. Profiling relied on immunoSEQ multiplex PCR, and the TCRdb table lists in-frame clones only, not all of them. This table holds about 160,000 clones, 85% found once. The sequencing input was PBMCs. The receptors derive from a man aged 30 to 39 in good health and CMV-seropositive.

The table lists this clone with a few counts. V and J are TRBV7-8 and TRBJ2-1; D call uncertain. CDR3 length equals 12 residues. Germline V gene sequence: CDR1 SGHVS, CDR2 FQNEAQ. The V gene lost 2 bases and the J gene lost 8 bases, with 7 bases spanning the gap. CDR3 DNA: TGTGCCAGCAGCTTAAGGCTAGATGAGCAGTTCTTC. This gives the protein CASSLRLDEQFF.

This rearrangement joins TRBV18 to TRBJ2-7, with D possibly TRBD2 on 5 matching bases. This CDR3 spans 14 amino acids. Trimming stripped 3 bases from V and 7 bases from J, with 16 bases between. Germline loops: CDR1 KGHSH, CDR2 LQKENI. In nucleotides, the CDR3 is TGTGCCAGCTCACCGAGGGATCTCGGTGGTGAGCAGTACTTC. Translating it yields CASSPRDLGGEQYF.

This clone has just a few counts. The chain employs TRBV5-6 and TRBJ2-7; perhaps TRBD1 as D (6 bases). The germline V and J ends were trimmed by 8 bases and 3 bases, with 9 bases remaining between them. Germline-derived CDR1 and CDR2 are SGHDT and YYEEEE. This CDR3 spans 11 amino acids. In DNA form, the CDR3 reads TGTGCCAGGACAGGTTTCTACGAGCAGTACTTC. Protein product: CARTGFYEQYF.

The chain joins TRBV27 to TRBJ2-3; D possibly corresponds to TRBD1 (6 bases). Germline CDR1 MNHEY, CDR2 SMNVEV (reference sequence). The CDR3 is 12 amino acids. V was pared by 2 bases and J by 6 bases, with 6 bases between. In DNA, the CDR3 is TGTGCCAGCAGTTTAAGGGGGGATACGCAGTATTTT. It specifies CASSLRGDTQYF.

This clone came up once. The chain joins TRBV4-1 to TRBJ2-1, with no clear D. Germline assignment: CDR1 MGHRA and CDR2 YSYEKL. V was cut by 5 bases and J by 4 bases, with 3 bases left in between. This CDR3 has 11 amino acids. CDR3 protein: CASSLYNEQFF. The DNA for the CDR3 is TGCGCCAGCAGCTTATACAATGAGCAGTTCTTC.

The genes are TRBV5-1 and TRBJ2-5; 9 bases are shared with TRBD2. Germline CDR1 and CDR2: SGHRS and YFSETQ. The CDR3 is made up of 15 amino acids. Trimming removed 4 bases from V and 4 bases from J; junction bases left unmatched: 8. The DNA for the CDR3 is TGCGCCAGCAGCAACGTAGCGGGAGAGGTAGAGACCCAGTACTTC. It codes for CASSNVAGEVETQYF.

This chain uses TRBV7-9 with TRBJ2-7; TRBD1 aligns across 7 bases. The CDR3 sequence is 15 residues long. Trimming at V came to 4 bases and at J to 3 bases, leaving 9 bases not matched to a gene. Germline loops: CDR1 SEHNR, CDR2 FQNEAQ (reference sequence). The CDR3 region is CASSSGYWDSYEQYF. The CDR3 DNA reads as TGTGCCAGCAGCTCAGGGTATTGGGACAGCTACGAGCAGTACTTC.

This chain connects TRBV5-4 to TRBJ2-5; D remains unclear. Per germline, CDR1 SGHNT and CDR2 YYREEE (reference sequence). This CDR3 comprises 15 residues. Trimming removed 0 bases from V and 0 bases from J, with 9 bases in between. This chain's CDR3 is CASSLVPEYQETQYF. CDR3 in DNA: TGTGCCAGCAGCTTGGTACCTGAGTACCAAGAGACCCAGTACTTC.

The gene calls are TRBV5-5 and TRBJ2-7; the match to TRBD2 covers 9 bases. V lost 0 bases, J lost 3 bases, and 10 bases stayed unmatched. The CDR3 has 17 amino acids. Looked up from germline, CDR1 is SGHKS and CDR2 is YYEKEE (reference sequence). The CDR3 here is CASSLEKGLALGYEQYF. DNA of the CDR3: TGTGCCAGCAGCTTGGAGAAGGGACTAGCTCTCGGCTACGAGCAGTACTTC.

The chain employs TRBV30 and TRBJ1-6; no definite D call. Germline CDR1 GTSNPN, CDR2 SVGIG (reference sequence). The CDR3 consists of 12 residues. V shed 5 bases and J shed 7 bases, with 9 bases lying between them. The DNA of the CDR3 is TGTGCCTGGTCTACGGGAAATTCACCCCTCCACTTT. This gives the protein CAWSTGNSPLHF.

The CDR3 DNA reads TGTGCCAGCAGCGCCATGGGACTAGCGTTCGGGAATGAGCAGTTCTTC. Translated, it gives CASSAMGLAFGNEQFF. The rearrangement links TRBV7-3 to TRBJ2-1; 10 bases agree with TRBD2. This CDR3 spans 16 amino acids. After removal of 5 bases from V and 7 bases from J, the junction contained 11 bases not matched to a gene. CDR1 SGHTA and CDR2 FQGTGA come from the germline V gene.

V gene TRBV6-5 combines with J gene TRBJ2-7; D uncertain. The germline V gene encodes CDR1 MNHEY and CDR2 SVGAGI. Between the trimmed V and J ends, which lost 5 bases and 0 bases, there was a span of 8 bases. This CDR3 contains 13 residues. The CDR3 loop reads CASSRPSSYEQYF. The DNA for the CDR3 is TGTGCCAGCAGTCGCCCCAGCTCCTACGAGCAGTACTTC.

This clone was found a few times. CDR3 protein: CASSWTDSSYGYTF. The CDR3 DNA reads TGCGCCAGCAGCTGGACGGACAGTTCCTATGGCTACACCTTC. This chain links TRBV5-1 with TRBJ1-2; possibly TRBD1 for D (6 bases). The CDR3 contains 14 residues. V shed 3 bases and J shed 4 bases, with 13 bases lying between them. Germline CDR1 and CDR2: SGHRS and YFSETQ.

V is TRBV7-9 and J is TRBJ1-4; unclear D gene. The CDR3 runs to 12 residues. The V and J ends lost 6 bases and 10 bases respectively, with 12 bases between them. CDR1 and CDR2 from the germline V gene are SEHNR and FQNEAQ (reference sequence). CDR3 nucleotides: TGTGCCAGCAGTCAACTCGGCGGAAAACTGTTTTTT. Encoded protein: CASSQLGGKLFF.

This sequence joins TRBV5-5 and TRBJ2-7; TRBD1 aligns across 7 bases. Trimming took 6 bases from V and 3 from J; bases not matched to a gene: 9. CDR3 size: 14 residues. Germline-derived CDR1 and CDR2 are SGHKS and YYEKEE (reference sequence). Written as DNA, the CDR3 is TGTGCCAGCACCCCAATGACAGGGAGCTACGAGCAGTACTTC. It codes for CASTPMTGSYEQYF.

The chain combines TRBV9 with TRBJ2-3, with 9 bases fitting TRBD2. This CDR3 has 17 residues. The V gene end was trimmed by 3 bases and the J gene end by 3 bases; junction bases not matched to a gene: 11. CDR1 SGDLS and CDR2 YYNGEE come from the germline V gene. Here the CDR3 reads CASSDALTSGPTDTQYF. DNA for the CDR3: TGTGCCAGCAGCGATGCTTTGACTAGCGGACCTACAGATACGCAGTATTTT.

This clone was counted a few times. CDR3 residues: CASSEGQGTTPLHF. Written as DNA, the CDR3 is TGTGCCAGCAGTGAAGGACAGGGAACGACACCCCTCCACTTT. The chain joins TRBV2 to TRBJ1-6; 7 nucleotides agree with TRBD1. Trimming at V came to 1 base and at J to 11 bases, leaving 5 bases not matched to a gene. Per germline, CDR1 SNHLY and CDR2 FYNNEI. This CDR3 is built from 14 residues.

V is TRBV6-6 and J is TRBJ2-4; TRBD2 agrees at 7 bases. With V trimmed by 2 bases and J by 8 bases, 6 bases remained unmatched. Per the germline V gene, CDR1 is MNHNY and CDR2 is SVGAGI (reference sequence). This CDR3 contains 14 residues. CDR3 protein: CASSYGRGRYIQYF. Written as DNA, the CDR3 is TGTGCCAGCAGTTACGGGAGGGGAAGGTACATTCAGTACTTC.

The chain combines TRBV4-3 with TRBJ1-1; 8 nucleotides match TRBD1. The V and J ends lost 2 bases and 4 bases, in that order; junction bases with no gene match: 6. The CDR3 loop spans 15 amino acids. In germline, CDR1 is LGHNA, CDR2 YSLEER. CDR3 region: CASSQSRGQGTEAFF. DNA of the CDR3: TGCGCCAGCAGCCAATCGAGAGGACAGGGCACTGAAGCTTTCTTT.

The chain recombines TRBV7-5 with TRBJ2-2; TRBD1 is the table's D call, not checked against the DNA. TRBV7-5 is a known pseudogene. The CDR3 has 15 residues. CDR3 in DNA: TGTGCCAGAAGCCCTCCCCAAGGGGGAACCGGGGAGCTGTTTTTT. Its translation is CARSPPQGGTGELFF.

The chain recombines TRBV9 with TRBJ1-2; tentatively, D is TRBD1 (6 bases). Per the germline V gene, CDR1 is SGDLS and CDR2 is YYNGEE. The CDR3 is 15 amino acids. Trimming took off 4 bases at V and 10 bases at J, with 23 bases between the two ends. CDR3 loop: CASSPGTSAPIVYTF. Here the CDR3 DNA reads TGTGCCAGCAGCCCAGGGACATCGGCCCCTATTGTCTACACCTTC.

The chain recombines TRBV9 with TRBJ1-2; 7 bases are shared with TRBD1. V lost 0 bases, J lost 7 bases, and 9 bases stayed unmatched. The CDR3 covers 15 residues. The germline V gene encodes CDR1 SGDLS and CDR2 YYNGEE. In DNA form, the CDR3 reads TGTGCCAGCAGCGTAGAGCTAGGGGGCGCTTCTGGCTACACCTTC. It translates to CASSVELGGASGYTF.

Only one count was recorded for this clone. This chain joins TRBV10-3 and TRBJ1-2; 9 bases match TRBD1. Germline V lookup: CDR1 ENHRY, CDR2 SYGVKD. The CDR3 has 15 amino acids. J was trimmed by 9 bases and V by 4 bases; bases with no gene match: 12. This CDR3 reads CAISARPGTGFSYTF. In DNA form, the CDR3 reads TGTGCCATCAGTGCGCGTCCCGGGACAGGGTTCAGCTACACCTTC.

This clone was counted only a few times. The CDR3 coding sequence is TGTGCCAGCAGTGCTCGACAGGGAGAGCGTGGCTACACCTTC. This sequence encodes CASSARQGERGYTF. The chain has TRBV2 and TRBJ1-2; 7 bases align to TRBD1. Germline V CDR1 and CDR2: SNHLY, FYNNEI. V was clipped by 4 bases and J by 7 bases; unmatched bases: 9. The CDR3 spans 14 residues.

The chain couples TRBV4-1 to TRBJ1-1, with 12 nucleotides matching TRBD1. Germline V gives CDR1 MGHRA, CDR2 YSYEKL. Losses at the gene ends were 2 bases for V and 5 bases for J; bases not matched to a gene: 15. The CDR3 covers 19 residues. The CDR3, as DNA: TGCGCCAGCAGCCAAAAGGGTCCGGGACAGGGGGCGCGGGTGACTGAAGCTTTCTTT. Its translation: CASSQKGPGQGARVTEAFF.